This T cell receptor beta chain derives from a study of human T cells and chemical hapten exposure. Within the library, unique molecular identifiers were attached to each individual cDNA molecule. TCRdb re-called the RACE reads with MiXCR, one entry per CDR3 protein. The sample includes tens of thousands of distinct CDR3 sequences, around 10% of them seen just once. This clonotype was picked up a small number of times. Noted time point: patch test 3, about 24 weeks after DPC sensitization. Treatment in this sample: therapeutic diphenylcyclopropenone sensitization with weekly scalp DPC. CDR3 size: 15 residues. In germline, CDR1 is SGHRS, CDR2 YFSETQ. The V and J ends lost 0 bases and 1 base respectively, with 7 bases between them.

The rearrangement joins TRBV5-1 to TRBJ2-2; possibly TRBD2 for D (5 bases). This clonotype was sampled from a woman aged 50 to 60 with alopecia areata. Some clones in this sample may be carry-over from other donors' samples. Sequences were derived from whole blood, sampled in connection with sensitization to the hapten diphenylcyclopropenone (DPC). The CDR3, as DNA: TGCGCCAGCAGCTTGGTAGGACTGAACACCGGGGAGCTGTTTTTT. Amino acid sequence: CASSLVGLNTGELFF. The full variable domain, completed using reference TRBV5-1 and TRBJ2-2, is KAGVTQTPRYLIKTRGQQVTLSCSPISGHRSVSWYQQTPGQGLQFLFEYFSETQRNKGNFPGRFSGRQFSNSRSEMNVSTLELGDSALYLCASSLVGLNTGELFFGEGSRLTVL.